The entry that follows covers one TCR beta chain sequence. Its specificity is not known. Donors had no recently reported acute infections or vaccinations and were HIV-negative. This table comes from immunoSEQ multiplex PCR, and its TCRdb copy is limited to in-frame clones, with some not included. The sample yields 2 million to 2.5 million clones, around 95% seen once. These data originate in a study of shared clonotypes between healthy human individuals. Findings and caveats of the study: Memory subsets generally showed lower estimated richness than naive subsets. Generation probabilities were higher for clonotypes shared across all four sorted-subset donors than for unshared ones.

The CDR3 consists of 12 residues. V lost 7 bases and J 4 bases, leaving 11 bases between the germline ends. Germline loops: CDR1 MNHNY, CDR2 SVGAGI (reference sequence). The J gene is TRBJ2-7, the V gene TRBV6-6, with a possible D match to TRBD2 (6 bases). The TCR sequence derives from a man between 18 and 35 years old in good health. The sample taken for sequencing was naive CD4+ T cells sorted from blood. The subset: CD45RA+ positively selected. The CDR3, as DNA: TGTGCCAGCACCGGGAGAAGTTACGAGCAGTACTTC. It translates to CASTGRSYEQYF.